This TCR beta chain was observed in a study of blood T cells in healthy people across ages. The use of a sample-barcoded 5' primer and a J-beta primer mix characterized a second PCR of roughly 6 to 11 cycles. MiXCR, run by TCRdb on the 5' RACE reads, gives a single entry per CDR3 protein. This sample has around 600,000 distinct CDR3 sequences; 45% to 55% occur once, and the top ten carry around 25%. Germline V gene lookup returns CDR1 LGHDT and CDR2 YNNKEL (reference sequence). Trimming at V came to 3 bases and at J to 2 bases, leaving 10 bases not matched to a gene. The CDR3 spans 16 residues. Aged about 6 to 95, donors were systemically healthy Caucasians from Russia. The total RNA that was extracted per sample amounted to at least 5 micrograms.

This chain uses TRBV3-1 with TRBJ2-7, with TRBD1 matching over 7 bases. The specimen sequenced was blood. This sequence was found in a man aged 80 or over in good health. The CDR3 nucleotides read TGTGCCAGCAGCCAGGGACCGGGACAGTCAACCTACGAGCAGTACTTC. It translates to CASSQGPGQSTYEQYF.